This TCR beta chain was identified during a study of cytomegalovirus exposure and HLA in healthy donors. Study findings and constraints: At a 0.05 false discovery rate, a later analysis found 15,000 to 20,000 TCR beta sequences to be associated with HLA alleles. Among CMV-associated TCR beta chains, most appeared HLA-restricted in a later analysis.

Vbeta (60) and Jbeta (13) primers were used in the PCR. The repertoire was sequenced with immunoSEQ multiplex PCR; TCRdb's copy has only in-frame clones and lacks some. Of about 75,000 clones in the sample, roughly 84% were seen once. Remarks on this clone: What it binds is unknown.

The donors comprised healthy bone marrow donors. The CDR3 runs 16 residues. Between the trimmed V and J ends, which lost 0 bases and 0 bases, there was a span of 7 bases. CDR1 and CDR2 from the germline V gene are SGHRS and YFSETQ. The sequence derives from a man between 65 and 85 years old in good health and CMV-seropositive. This chain uses TRBV5-1 with TRBJ1-6, with D uncertain. Material for sequencing was PBMCs. The DNA for the CDR3 is TGCGCCAGCAGCTTGGCTGGGAGCTCCTATAATTCACCCCTCCACTTT. Translated: CASSLAGSSYNSPLHF.